The T cell receptor beta chain described here comes from a study of human T cells and chemical hapten exposure. Original data processing: Sampled TCR counts reached a median of approximately 100,000 per sample, with values ranging from roughly 23,224 to 700,000. TCRdb reprocessed the 5' RACE reads via MiXCR and lists one record per CDR3 protein. The V and J calls, along with clone size, are taken from TCRdb and not from the paper's own processing. This sample has 81,000 or so distinct CDR3 sequences, with more than 7% found just once. This clonotype has at least ten counts. This CDR3 is 16 amino acids long. Trimming shortened V by 5 bases and J by 2 bases, and 19 bases separated the two germline ends. The V gene's germline CDR1 is MNHNY and CDR2 SVGAGI (reference sequence). The starting material, unfractionated whole blood, was used for total RNA extraction.

This TCR was sampled from a male donor in good health. The rearrangement links TRBV6-6 to TRBJ2-7, with D possibly matching TRBD1 (5 bases). The CDR3 sequence: CASSHPAGPIAYEQYF. Here the CDR3 DNA reads TGTGCCAGCAGTCATCCCGCAGGGCCGATAGCCTACGAGCAGTACTTC.